This T cell receptor (beta chain) comes out of a study of T-cell reconstitution after alpha-beta-depleted transplantation in children. Broader study findings: By about two months after transplant, alpha-beta T cells reportedly arose from several hundred graft clones that had expanded. Surviving recipient T cells and intrathymic progenitors accounted for some patients' high TCRbeta diversity at day 60. By one year post-transplant, T-cell counts and diversity largely arose from T cells that were newly produced.

A word on this clonotype: Its target is not known.

During its preparation, the TCRbeta library received unique molecular identifiers. One entry per CDR3 protein results from TCRdb running MiXCR on the PCR reads. The table has some 830,000 distinct CDR3 sequences, roughly 15% seen once; the top ten hold around 5%. V lost 4 bases, J lost 3 bases, and 8 bases lay in between. This CDR3 is 13 amino acids long. Germline V lookup: CDR1 ENHRY, CDR2 SYGVKD. This chain joins TRBV10-3 and TRBJ2-3, with D tentatively TRBD1 (5 bases). Sequencing was performed on PBMCs, mostly from graft donor cells, taken 360 days after TCRalphabeta/CD19-depleted stem cell transplant. The source of this sequence is a male patient younger than 18 who had a stem cell transplant for acute lymphoblastic leukemia, so the T cells may come from the graft donor. DNA of the CDR3: TGTGCCATCAGTGGGGGCGGAACAGATACGCAGTATTTT. This gives the protein CAISGGGTDTQYF.